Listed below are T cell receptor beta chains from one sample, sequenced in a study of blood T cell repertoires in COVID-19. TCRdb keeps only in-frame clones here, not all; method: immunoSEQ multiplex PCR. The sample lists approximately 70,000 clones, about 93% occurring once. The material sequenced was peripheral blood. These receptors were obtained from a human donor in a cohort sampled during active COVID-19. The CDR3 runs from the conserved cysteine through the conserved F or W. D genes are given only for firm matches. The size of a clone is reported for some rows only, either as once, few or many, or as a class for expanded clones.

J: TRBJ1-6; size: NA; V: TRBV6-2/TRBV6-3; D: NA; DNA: TGTGCCAGCAGTTACTCGATCGGTGGACTTGAATCCCTCCACTTT; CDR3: CASSYSIGGLESLHF
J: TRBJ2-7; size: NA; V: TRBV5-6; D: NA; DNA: TGTGCCAGCAGCTTGGGCCTCAGGGTTGACAACGAGCAGTACTTC; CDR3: CASSLGLRVDNEQYF
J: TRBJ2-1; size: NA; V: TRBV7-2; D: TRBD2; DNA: TGTGCCAGCAGCAGACTAGCGCTAAGCTCCTACAATGAGCAGTTCTTC; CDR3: CASSRLALSSYNEQFF
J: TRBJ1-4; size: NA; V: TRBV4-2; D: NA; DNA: TGTGCCAGCAGCCAAGATCGTGTGGTTCAGGGCATCAATGAAAAACTGTTTTTT; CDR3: CASSQDRVVQGINEKLFF
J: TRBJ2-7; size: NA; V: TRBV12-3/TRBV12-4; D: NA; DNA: TGTGCCAGCAGTTTTGGGGGCTTGTACGAGCAGTACTTC; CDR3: CASSFGGLYEQYF
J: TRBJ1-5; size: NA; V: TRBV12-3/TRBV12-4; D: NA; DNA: TGTGCCAGCAGTTCCATTGGGGCGCAGCCCCAGCATTTT; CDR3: CASSSIGAQPQHF
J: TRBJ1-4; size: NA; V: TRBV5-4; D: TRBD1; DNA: TGTGCCAGCAGCTTCGGGAAGGGGGCCGAAAAACTGTTTTTT; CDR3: CASSFGKGAEKLFF
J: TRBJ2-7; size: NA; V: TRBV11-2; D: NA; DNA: TGTGCCAGCAGCTTAGGCCAGGCATCCTACGAGCAGTACTTC; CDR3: CASSLGQASYEQYF
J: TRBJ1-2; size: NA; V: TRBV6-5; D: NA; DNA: TGTGCCAGCAGTTACTCGTTCTTTTATGGCTACACCTTC; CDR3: CASSYSFFYGYTF
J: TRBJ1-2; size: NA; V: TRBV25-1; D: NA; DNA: TGTGCCAGCAGTGAATTAGTGGCAGGGCGCGGCTACACCTTC; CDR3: CASSELVAGRGYTF
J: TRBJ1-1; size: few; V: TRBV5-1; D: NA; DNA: TGCGCCAGCAGCTTGGGGGAGGGGTGGACTGAAGCTTTCTTT; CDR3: CASSLGEGWTEAFF
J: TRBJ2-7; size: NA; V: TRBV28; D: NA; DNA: TGTGCCAGCAGTTTCAACCCCACAGGGACCTACGAGCAGTACTTC; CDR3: CASSFNPTGTYEQYF
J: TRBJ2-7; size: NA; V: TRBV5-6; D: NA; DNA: TGTGCCAGCAGCTTGGGCCCCAGTGTCCGCGAGCAGTACTTC; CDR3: CASSLGPSVREQYF
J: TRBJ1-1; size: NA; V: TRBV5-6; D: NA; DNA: TGTGCCAGCAGCTTAGGAGGCATTACAGCTTTCTTT; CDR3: CASSLGGITAFF
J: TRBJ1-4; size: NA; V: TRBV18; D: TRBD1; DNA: TGTGCCAGCTCACGGACAGGGATGGGGGAGAAACTGTTTTTT; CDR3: CASSRTGMGEKLFF
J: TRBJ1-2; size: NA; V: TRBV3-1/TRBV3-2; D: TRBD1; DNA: TGTGCCAGCAGCCAAGGGCAGGGGGCGAAGTTCAGGGATAACTATGGCTACACCTTC; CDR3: CASSQGQGAKFRDNYGYTF
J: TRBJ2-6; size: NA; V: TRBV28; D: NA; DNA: TGTGCCAGCAGTTTTCGGGTCAGCCGATCTGGGGCCAACGTCCTGACTTTC; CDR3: CASSFRVSRSGANVLTF
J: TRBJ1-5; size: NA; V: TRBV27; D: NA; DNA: TGTGCCAGCAGTTCCCCTCGGGGGCCCCAGCATTTT; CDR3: CASSSPRGPQHF
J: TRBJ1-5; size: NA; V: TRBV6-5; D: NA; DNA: TGTGCCAGCAGTTCCCTGAGGACTGATCAGCCCCAGCATTTT; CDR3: CASSSLRTDQPQHF
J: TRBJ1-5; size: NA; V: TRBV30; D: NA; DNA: TGTGCCTGGAGCGCGGATTACGGGGGTAATCAGCCCCAGCATTTT; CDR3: CAWSADYGGNQPQHF
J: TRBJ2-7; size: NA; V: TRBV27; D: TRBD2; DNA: TGTGCCAGCAGTTTAAAGGGACTAGCGGGGGGTTTAGACTACGAGCAGTACTTC; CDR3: CASSLKGLAGGLDYEQYF
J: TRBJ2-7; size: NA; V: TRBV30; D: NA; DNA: TGTGCCTGGAGTGGGGTCGGCAGGTTCGAGCAGTACTTC; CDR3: CAWSGVGRFEQYF
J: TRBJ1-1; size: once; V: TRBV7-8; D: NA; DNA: TGTGCCAGCAGCTTAGGGCGGCTCACTGAAGCTTTCTTT; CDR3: CASSLGRLTEAFF
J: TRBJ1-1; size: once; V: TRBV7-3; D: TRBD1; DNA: TGTGCCAGCAGCTTAACCCGGGACAGTGAAGCTTTCTTT; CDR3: CASSLTRDSEAFF
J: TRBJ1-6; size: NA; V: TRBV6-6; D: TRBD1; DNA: TGTGCCAGCAGTTACTATGGGACAGGGGGTTATTCACCCCTCCACTTT; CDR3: CASSYYGTGGYSPLHF
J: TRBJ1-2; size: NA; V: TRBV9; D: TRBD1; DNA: TGTGCCAGCAGCGCGCGGGACAGCCACTACTATGGCTACACCTTC; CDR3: CASSARDSHYYGYTF
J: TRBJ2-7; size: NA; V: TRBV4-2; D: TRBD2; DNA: TGTGCCAGCAGCCAAGAAAGCGGGAGCTCCTACGAGCAGTACTTC; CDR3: CASSQESGSSYEQYF
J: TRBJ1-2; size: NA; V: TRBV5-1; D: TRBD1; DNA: TGCGCCAGCAGCTTGGGACAGGGCCCTAACTATGGCTACACCTTC; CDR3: CASSLGQGPNYGYTF
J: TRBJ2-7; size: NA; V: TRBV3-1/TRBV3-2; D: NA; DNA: TGTGCCAGCAGCCAAGATATGTGGGGATCGGGGTACGAGCAGTACTTC; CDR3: CASSQDMWGSGYEQYF
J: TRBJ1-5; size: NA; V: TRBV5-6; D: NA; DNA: TGTGCCAGCAGCCAAGGTTGGGGCGGGAGCAAGCCCCAGCATTTT; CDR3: CASSQGWGGSKPQHF
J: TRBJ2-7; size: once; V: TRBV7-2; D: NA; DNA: TGTGCCAGCAGCGGACAGTCCGAGCAGTACTTC; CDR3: CASSGQSEQYF
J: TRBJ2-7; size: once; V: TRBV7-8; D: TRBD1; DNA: TGTGCCAGCAGCTTAGGTAACAGGGGGCCCTCCTACGAGCAGTACTTC; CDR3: CASSLGNRGPSYEQYF
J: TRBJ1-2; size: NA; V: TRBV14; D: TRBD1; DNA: TGTGCCAGCAGCCGGGACAGGGAGGTTTACGGCTACACCTTC; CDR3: CASSRDREVYGYTF